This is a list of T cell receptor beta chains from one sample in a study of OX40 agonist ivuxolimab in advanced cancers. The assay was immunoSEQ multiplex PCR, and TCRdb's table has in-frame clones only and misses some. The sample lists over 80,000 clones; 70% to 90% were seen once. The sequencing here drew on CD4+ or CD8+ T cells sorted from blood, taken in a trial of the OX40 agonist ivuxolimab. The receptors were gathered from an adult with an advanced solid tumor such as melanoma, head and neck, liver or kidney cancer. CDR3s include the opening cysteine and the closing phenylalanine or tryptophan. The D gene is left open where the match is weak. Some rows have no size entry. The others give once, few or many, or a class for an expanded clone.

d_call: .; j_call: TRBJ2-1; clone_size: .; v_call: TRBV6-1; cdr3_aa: CASSSGYGNEQFF; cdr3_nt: TGTGCCAGCTCGTCAGGTTATGGCAATGAGCAGTTCTTC
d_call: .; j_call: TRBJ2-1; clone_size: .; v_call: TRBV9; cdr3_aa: CASSPRGSAYNEQFF; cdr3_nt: TGTGCCAGCAGCCCCCGGGGTAGCGCCTACAATGAGCAGTTCTTC
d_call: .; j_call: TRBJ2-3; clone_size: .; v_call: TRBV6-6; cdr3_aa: CASKSEPDTQYF; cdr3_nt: TGTGCCAGCAAAAGTGAGCCAGATACGCAGTATTTT
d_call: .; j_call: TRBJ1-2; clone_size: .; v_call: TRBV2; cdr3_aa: CASSEEYYGYTF; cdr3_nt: TGTGCCAGCAGTGAAGAATACTATGGCTACACCTTC
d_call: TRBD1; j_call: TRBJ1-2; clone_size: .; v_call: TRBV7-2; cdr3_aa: CVSSAPGQGSYGYTF; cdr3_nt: TGTGTCAGCAGCGCCCCGGGACAGGGGTCCTATGGCTACACCTTC
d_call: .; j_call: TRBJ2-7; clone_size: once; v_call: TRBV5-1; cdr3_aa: CASSLASQAYEQYF; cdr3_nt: TGCGCCAGCAGCTTGGCGAGCCAGGCCTACGAGCAGTACTTC
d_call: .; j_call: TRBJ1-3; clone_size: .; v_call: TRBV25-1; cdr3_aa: CATHPGREGSGNTIYF; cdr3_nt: TGTGCCACCCACCCAGGGCGGGAAGGGTCTGGAAACACCATATATTTT
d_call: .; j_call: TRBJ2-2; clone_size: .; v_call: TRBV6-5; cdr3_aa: CASGPSGNAGGELFF; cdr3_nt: TGTGCCAGCGGCCCGAGCGGCAATGCGGGCGGGGAGCTGTTTTTT
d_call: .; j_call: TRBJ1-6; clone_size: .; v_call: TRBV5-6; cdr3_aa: CASSSRVGLLDSPLHF; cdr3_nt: TGTGCCAGCAGCTCCAGGGTTGGGCTCTTAGATTCACCCCTCCACTTT
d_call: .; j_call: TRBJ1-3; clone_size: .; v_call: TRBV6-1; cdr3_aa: CASSEAYSGNTIYF; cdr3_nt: TGTGCCAGCAGTGAAGCTTACTCTGGAAACACCATATATTTT
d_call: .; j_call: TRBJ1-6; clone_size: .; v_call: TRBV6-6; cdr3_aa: CASVWGGQANSPLHF; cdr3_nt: TGTGCCAGCGTATGGGGCGGCCAGGCAAATTCACCCCTCCACTTT
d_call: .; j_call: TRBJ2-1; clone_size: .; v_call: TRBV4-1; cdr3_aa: CASSQDPAGSYNEQFF; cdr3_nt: TGCGCCAGCAGCCAAGATCCAGCGGGTTCCTACAATGAGCAGTTCTTC
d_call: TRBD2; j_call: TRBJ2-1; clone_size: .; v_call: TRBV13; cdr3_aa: CASSFPGSSGSNEQFF; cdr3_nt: TGTGCCAGCAGCTTCCCCGGATCTAGCGGGAGTAATGAGCAGTTCTTC
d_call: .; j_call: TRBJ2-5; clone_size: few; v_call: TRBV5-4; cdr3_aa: CASSFSGSPQETQYF; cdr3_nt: TGTGCCAGCAGCTTTTCGGGGTCACCGCAAGAGACCCAGTACTTC
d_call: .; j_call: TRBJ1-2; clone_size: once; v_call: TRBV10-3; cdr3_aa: CAITHIDNNYGYTF; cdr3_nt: TGTGCCATCACCCACATCGACAATAACTATGGCTACACCTTC
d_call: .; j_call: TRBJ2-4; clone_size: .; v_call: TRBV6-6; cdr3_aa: CASSYDRFSDQNIQYF; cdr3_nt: TGTGCCAGCAGTTACGACCGATTTTCGGATCAAAACATTCAGTACTTC
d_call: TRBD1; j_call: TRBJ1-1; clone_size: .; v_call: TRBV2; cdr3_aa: CASSHSRWDSNTEAFF; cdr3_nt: TGTGCCAGCAGCCACTCCCGATGGGACAGCAACACTGAAGCTTTCTTT
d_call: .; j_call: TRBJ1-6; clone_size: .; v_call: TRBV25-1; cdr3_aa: CASSPKPGSNSPLHF; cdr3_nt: TGTGCCAGCAGTCCCAAACCGGGTTCGAATTCACCCCTCCACTTT
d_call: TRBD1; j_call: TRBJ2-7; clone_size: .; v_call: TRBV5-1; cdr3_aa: CASSFTKGTVSSYEQYF; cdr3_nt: TGCGCCAGCAGCTTTACTAAAGGGACAGTCAGCTCCTACGAGCAGTACTTC
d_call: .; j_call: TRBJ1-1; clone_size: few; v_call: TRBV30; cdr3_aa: CAWSVRAGGAFF; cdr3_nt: TGTGCCTGGAGTGTAAGGGCAGGAGGAGCTTTCTTT
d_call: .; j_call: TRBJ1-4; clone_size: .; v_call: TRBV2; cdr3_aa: CASSEGAANEKLFF; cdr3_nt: TGTGCCAGCAGTGAAGGCGCAGCTAATGAAAAACTGTTTTTT
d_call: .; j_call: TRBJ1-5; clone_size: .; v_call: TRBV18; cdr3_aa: CASSPESNSNQPQHF; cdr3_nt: TGTGCCAGCTCACCTGAGTCGAATAGCAATCAGCCCCAGCATTTT
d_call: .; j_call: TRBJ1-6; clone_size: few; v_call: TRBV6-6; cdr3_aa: CASSSQVGYNSPLHF; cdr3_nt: TGTGCCAGCAGTTCCCAGGTGGGGTATAATTCACCCCTCCACTTT
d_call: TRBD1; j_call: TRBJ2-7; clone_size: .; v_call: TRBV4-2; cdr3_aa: CASSQGTGAGEQYF; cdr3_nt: TGTGCCAGCAGCCAGGGGACAGGAGCGGGCGAGCAGTACTTC
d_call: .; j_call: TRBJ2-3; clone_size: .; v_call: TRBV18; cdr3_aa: CASSPQDSPDTQYF; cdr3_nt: TGTGCCAGCTCACCACAGGATAGTCCAGATACGCAGTATTTT
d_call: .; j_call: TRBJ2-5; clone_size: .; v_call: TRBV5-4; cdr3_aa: CASSLNPSLGGREQYF; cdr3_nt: TGTGCCAGCAGCTTGAACCCTTCATTAGGGGGGCGAGAGCAGTACTTC
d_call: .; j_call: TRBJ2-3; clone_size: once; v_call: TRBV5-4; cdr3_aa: CASSFRAGITDTQYF; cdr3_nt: TGTGCCAGCAGCTTTCGGGCGGGGATCACAGATACGCAGTATTTT
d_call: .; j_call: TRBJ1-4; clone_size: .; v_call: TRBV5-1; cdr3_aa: CASSLENRLVDKLFF; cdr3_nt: TGCGCCAGCAGCTTGGAGAACCGTTTAGTGGATAAACTGTTTTTT
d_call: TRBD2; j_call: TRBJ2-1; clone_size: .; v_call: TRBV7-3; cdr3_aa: CASSPSGAHNEQFF; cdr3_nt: TGTGCCAGCAGCCCTAGCGGGGCGCACAATGAGCAGTTCTTC
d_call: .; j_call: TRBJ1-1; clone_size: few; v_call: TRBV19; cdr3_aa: CARLPVSQYLNTEAFF; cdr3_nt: TGTGCCAGACTCCCCGTGTCACAGTATTTGAACACTGAAGCTTTCTTT
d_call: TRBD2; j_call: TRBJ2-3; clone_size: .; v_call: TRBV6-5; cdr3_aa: CASRAGDSTDTQYF; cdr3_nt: TGTGCCAGCAGAGCGGGGGATAGCACAGATACGCAGTATTTT
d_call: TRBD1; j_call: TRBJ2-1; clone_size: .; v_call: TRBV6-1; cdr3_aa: CASSTGTEGRREQFF; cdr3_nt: TGTGCCAGCAGTACCGGGACAGAAGGGCGGCGTGAGCAGTTCTTC